This TCR beta chain was identified in a study of type 1 regulatory T cells. Study-wide background: T-allo10 is an in vitro-generated, Tr1-enriched CD4 T cell product specific for alloantigen.

As to this clonotype: The antigen is unknown.

This CDR3 is 14 amino acids long. Looked up from germline, CDR1 is SGDLS and CDR2 is YYNGEE. V was trimmed by 4 bases and J by 6 bases, leaving 14 bases between them. TCRdb re-analysed the reads in MiXCR, keeping a single row per CDR3 protein. The table shows around 14,000 distinct CDR3 sequences, with roughly 13% occurring only once. The sample was cultured T cells, either the whole culture or a sorted T cell fraction (not recorded which). This chain connects TRBV9 to TRBJ2-1; perhaps TRBD2 as D (6 bases). The clonotype originates from a human donor in good health. Here the CDR3 reads CASSFTSSANEQFF. In DNA form, the CDR3 reads TGTGCCAGCAGCTTCACCTCTAGCGCCAATGAGCAGTTCTTC.